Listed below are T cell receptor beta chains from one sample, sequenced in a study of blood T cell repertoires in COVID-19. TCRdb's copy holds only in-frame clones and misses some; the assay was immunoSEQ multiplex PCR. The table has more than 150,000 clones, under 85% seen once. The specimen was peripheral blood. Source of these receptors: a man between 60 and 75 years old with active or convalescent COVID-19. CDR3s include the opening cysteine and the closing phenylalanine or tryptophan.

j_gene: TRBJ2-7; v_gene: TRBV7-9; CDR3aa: CASSSRSTGYEQYF
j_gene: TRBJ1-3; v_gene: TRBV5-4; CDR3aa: CASSLGVRGNTIYF
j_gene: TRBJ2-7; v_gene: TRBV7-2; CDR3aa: CASSQPGLDYEQYF
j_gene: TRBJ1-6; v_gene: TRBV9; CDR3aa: CASSVGTANSPLHF
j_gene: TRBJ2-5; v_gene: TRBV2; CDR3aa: CASSWTGETQYF
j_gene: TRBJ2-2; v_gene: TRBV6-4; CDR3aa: CASSRDRANTGELFF
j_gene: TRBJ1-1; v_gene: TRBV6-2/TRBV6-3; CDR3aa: CASSYSSLGQGVIPEAFF
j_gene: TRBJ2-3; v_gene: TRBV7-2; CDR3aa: CASSISTDTQYF
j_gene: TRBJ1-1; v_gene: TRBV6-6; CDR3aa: CASSYHNTEAFF
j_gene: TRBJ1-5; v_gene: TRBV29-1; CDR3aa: CSVRQGNQPQHF
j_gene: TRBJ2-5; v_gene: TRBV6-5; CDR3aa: CASSLLGGSWETQYF
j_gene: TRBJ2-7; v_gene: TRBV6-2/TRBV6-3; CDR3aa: CASSYSRLGSYEQYF
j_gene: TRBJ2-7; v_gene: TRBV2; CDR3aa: CASTILGQGAREQYF
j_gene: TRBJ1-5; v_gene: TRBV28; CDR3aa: CASSSLTGGNQPQHF
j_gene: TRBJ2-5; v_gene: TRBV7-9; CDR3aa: CASSLGTSLQETQYF
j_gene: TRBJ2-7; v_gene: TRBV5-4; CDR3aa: CASSLETGFEQYF
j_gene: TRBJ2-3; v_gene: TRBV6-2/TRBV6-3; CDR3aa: CASSSRQGRGADTQYF
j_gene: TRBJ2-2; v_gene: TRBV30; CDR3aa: CAWSVTDLNTGELFF
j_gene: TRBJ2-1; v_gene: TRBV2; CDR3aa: CASRRTGEGNEQFF
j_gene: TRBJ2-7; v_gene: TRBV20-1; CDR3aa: CSARDTSGQYF
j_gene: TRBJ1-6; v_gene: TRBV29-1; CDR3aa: CSVATGYNSPLHF
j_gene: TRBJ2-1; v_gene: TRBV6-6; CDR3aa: CASSYLHNEQFF
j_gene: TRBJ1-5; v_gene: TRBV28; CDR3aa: CASSRPGQGTQPQHF
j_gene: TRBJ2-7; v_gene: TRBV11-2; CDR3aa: CASSLEVGATYEQYF
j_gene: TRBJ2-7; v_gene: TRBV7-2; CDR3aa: CASLPGTSGEQYF
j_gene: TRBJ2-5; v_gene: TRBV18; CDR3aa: CASSRLSRGSLQETQYF
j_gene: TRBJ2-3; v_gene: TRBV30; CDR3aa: CAWKRGGDTQYF
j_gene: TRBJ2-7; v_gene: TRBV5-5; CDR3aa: CASSQPMEGEQYF
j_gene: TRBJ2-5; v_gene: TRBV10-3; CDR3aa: CAATSFQETQYF
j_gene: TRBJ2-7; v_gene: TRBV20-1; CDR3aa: CSASGSGAGRYEQYF
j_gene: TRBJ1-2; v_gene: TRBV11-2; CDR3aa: CASSQDRGVNYGYTF
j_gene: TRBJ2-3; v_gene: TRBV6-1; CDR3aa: CASSWATDTQYF
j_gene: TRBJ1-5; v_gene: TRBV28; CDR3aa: CASSLYQPQLRQPQHF
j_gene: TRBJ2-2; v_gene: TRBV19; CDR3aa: CASSYPRDTGELFF
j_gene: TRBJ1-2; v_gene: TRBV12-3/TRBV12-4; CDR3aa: CASSSDRFGGYTF
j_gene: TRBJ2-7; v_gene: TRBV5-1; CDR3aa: CASTRTGGTYEQYF
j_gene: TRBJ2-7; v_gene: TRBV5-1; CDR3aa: CASSSPTGTGGTYEQYF
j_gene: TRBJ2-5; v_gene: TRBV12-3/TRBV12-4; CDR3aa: CASSLSSGETQYF
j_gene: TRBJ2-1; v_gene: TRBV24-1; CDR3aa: CATSDDREAHNEQFF
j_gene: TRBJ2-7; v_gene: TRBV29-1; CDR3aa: CSVGQGASEQYF
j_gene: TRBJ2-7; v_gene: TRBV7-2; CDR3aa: CASSLELHYEQYF
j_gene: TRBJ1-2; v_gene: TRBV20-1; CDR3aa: CSASIIGRGYTF
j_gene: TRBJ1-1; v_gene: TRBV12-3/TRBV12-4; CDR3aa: CASQESEGRAFF
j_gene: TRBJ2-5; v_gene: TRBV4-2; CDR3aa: CASSQVANFGLAETQYF
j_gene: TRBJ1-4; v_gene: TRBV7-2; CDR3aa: CASSLSADFRVREKLFF
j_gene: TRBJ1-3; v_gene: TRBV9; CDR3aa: CASSPRQSSGNTIYF
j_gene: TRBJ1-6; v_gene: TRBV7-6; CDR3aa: CASSAAGGSGNSPLHF
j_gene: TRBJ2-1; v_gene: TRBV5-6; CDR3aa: CASSTGQGGPYNEQFF
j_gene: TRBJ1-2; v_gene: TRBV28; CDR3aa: CASSSPGAYGYTF
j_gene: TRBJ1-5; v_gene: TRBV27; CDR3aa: CASSLLSYSNQPQHF
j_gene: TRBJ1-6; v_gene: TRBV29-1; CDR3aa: CSVSADNSPLHF
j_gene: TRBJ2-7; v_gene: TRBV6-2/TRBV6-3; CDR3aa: CASSYSAQGLSYEQYF
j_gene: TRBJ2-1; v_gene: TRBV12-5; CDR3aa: CASGPGGGEQFF
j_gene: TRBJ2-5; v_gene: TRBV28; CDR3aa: CASSLIRGRETQYF
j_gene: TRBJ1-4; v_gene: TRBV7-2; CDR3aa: CASSLDGASEKLFF